This T cell receptor delta chain was sequenced for a study of Vδ1+ human thymocytes (dated by TCRdb to 2016 to 2019). For the study in its entirety: The study characterised mRNA-level TRG and TRD CDR3 repertoires of highly purified Vdelta1+ thymocytes from young children as a data resource. The multiplex-based CDR3 amplicon strategy had previously been validated against 5'RACE-based CDR3 amplicon generation methods.

Findings and caveats that apply to the study as a whole: Because no clustering by age or sex was observed, donors were not stratified by these variables in the analyses. The authors advised highly purified populations and single-cell validation, since unexpected Vdelta2 sequences could cause misinterpretation of bulk repertoire data. Unlike the oligoclonal repertoires in peripheral blood, the thymic TRG and TRD repertoires appeared highly polyclonal, with Gaussian CDR3 length distributions. Numerous TRG clonotypes were shared among donors (up to 6.9x10^3), while TRD repertoires were essentially private (a maximum of 116 shared). Although sort purity was high, about 22% of thymic TRD sequences were Vdelta2 (with a few Vdelta3), in contrast to the peripheral blood Vdelta1+ controls.

Points on this clone: What this receptor recognizes is not known. The record has no base qualities; no much larger clone is one base away.

RNA extraction was carried out with the RNeasy mini kit, and reverse transcription was then done using Superscript III. CDR3 amplicons were produced by multiplex PCR using pooled V-gene forward primers and a constant-region reverse primer with Illumina adaptor overhangs. After gel purification, amplicons were indexed with Nextera index primers over around 8 extra PCR cycles and were then purified with AMPure XP beads. Libraries were sequenced on an Illumina MiSeq with paired-end 250 bp reads, dual indexing and roughly 20% PhiX spike-in. In the source study's methods: Read quality was checked with FastQC, and TRG read pairs were merged using ea-utils fastq-join. Annotation of sequences was performed with IMGT/HighV-QUEST, only productive sequences with unambiguous V-gene assignment were retained, and clonotypes were defined by identical CDR3 sequence. Downstream analysis used VDJtools 1.1.1, tcR 2.2.3, Treemap and vegan Shannon diversity in R 3.4.4. TCRdb reprocessed the public data with the CATT caller; entries with the same nucleotide sequence were combined afterwards. The V and J calls were not made by the authors but by TCRdb's processing. The sample table shows around 60,000 delta-chain clones, and about 15% are seen once. The ten largest make up 0.39% of the sample.

For CDR1 and CDR2, the germline V gene lists TSWWSYY and QGS. The V end gives up 0 bases and the J end 1 base, leaving 20 bases in the junction not matched to a gene. The CDR3 holds 21 amino acids from the cysteine to the phenylalanine. Of the read, only the CDR3 DNA is kept; its 63 bases are in frame from base 1. Thymic samples were depleted of alphabeta T cells, then CD3+ TCRVdelta1+ TCRVdelta2- thymocytes were FACS-sorted. The purity of the sorted Vdelta1+ thymocytes fell between 98% and 99.6%. The thymic specimens were obtained from roughly 8 paediatric patients, aged roughly 5 days to 16 months, who were having corrective cardiac surgery. The thymic tissue was dispersed, and mononuclear cells were isolated using a Histopaque-1077 density gradient. For staining, the antibodies used were anti-TCRVdelta1 clone TS8.2, anti-TCRVdelta2 clone B6, anti-CD3 clone HIT3a and anti-TCRalphabeta clone IP26.

Material for sequencing was Vdelta1+ gamma-delta thymocytes from the thymus. In the paper's terms, the cell subset or site label means: FACS-sorted CD3+ TCRalphabeta- TCRVdelta1+ TCRVdelta2- thymocytes. Recombination connected TRDV1 to TRDJ1, with 7 junctional bases fitting TRDD2. The sequence was obtained from a girl under three years old who had congenital heart surgery. The CDR3 is CALGELLERHSYWNSTDKLIF. The DNA sequence is TGTGCTCTTGGGGAACTACTGGAGAGACATTCCTACTGGAACAGCACCGATAAACTCATCTTT.